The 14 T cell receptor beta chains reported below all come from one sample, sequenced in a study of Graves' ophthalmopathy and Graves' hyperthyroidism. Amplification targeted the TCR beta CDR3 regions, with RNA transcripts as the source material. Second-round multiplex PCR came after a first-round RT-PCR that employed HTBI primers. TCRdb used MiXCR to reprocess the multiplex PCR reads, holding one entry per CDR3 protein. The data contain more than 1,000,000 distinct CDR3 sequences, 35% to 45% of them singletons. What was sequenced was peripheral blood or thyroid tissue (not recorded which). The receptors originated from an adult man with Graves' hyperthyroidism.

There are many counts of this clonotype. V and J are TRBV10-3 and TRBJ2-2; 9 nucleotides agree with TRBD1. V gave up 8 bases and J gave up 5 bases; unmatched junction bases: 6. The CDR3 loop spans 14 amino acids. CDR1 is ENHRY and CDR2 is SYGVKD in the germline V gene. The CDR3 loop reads CAIGAGQGTGELFF. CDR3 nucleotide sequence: TGTGCCATCGGAGCGGGACAGGGAACCGGGGAGCTGTTTTTT.

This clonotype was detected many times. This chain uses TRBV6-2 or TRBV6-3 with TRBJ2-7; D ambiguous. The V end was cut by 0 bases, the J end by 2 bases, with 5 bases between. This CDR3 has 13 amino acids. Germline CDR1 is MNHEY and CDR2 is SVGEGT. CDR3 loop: CASSYSLTYEQYF. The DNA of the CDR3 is TGTGCCAGCAGTTACTCCCTTACCTACGAGCAGTACTTC.

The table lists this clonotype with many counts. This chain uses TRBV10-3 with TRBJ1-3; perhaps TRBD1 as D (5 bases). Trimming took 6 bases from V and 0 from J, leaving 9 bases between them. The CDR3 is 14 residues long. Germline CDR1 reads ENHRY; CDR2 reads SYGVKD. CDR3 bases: TGTGCCATCAGAGGGGCTTACTCTGGAAACACCATATATTTT. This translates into CAIRGAYSGNTIYF.

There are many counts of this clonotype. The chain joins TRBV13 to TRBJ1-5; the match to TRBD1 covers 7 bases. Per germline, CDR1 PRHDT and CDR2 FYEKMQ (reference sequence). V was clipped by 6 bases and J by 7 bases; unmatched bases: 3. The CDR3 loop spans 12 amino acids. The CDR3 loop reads CASSKQGQPQHF. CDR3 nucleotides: TGTGCCAGCAGTAAACAGGGGCAGCCCCAGCATTTT. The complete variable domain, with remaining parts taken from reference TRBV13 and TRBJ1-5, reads AAGVIQSPRHLIKEKRETATLKCYPIPRHDTVYWYQQGPGQDPQFLISFYEKMQSDKGSIPDRFSAQQFSDYHSELNMSSLELGDSALYFCASSKQGQPQHFGDGTRLSIL.

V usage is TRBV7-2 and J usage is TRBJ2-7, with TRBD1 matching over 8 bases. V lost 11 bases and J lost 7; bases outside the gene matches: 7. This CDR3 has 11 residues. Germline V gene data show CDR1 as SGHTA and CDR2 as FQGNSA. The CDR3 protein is CAQGAIREQYF. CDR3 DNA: TGTGCCCAGGGGGCGATAAGGGAGCAGTACTTC. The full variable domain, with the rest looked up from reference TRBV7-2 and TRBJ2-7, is GAGVSQSPSNKVTEKGKDVELRCDPISGHTALYWYRQSLGQGLEFLIYFQGNSAPDKSGLPSDRFSAERTGGSVSTLTIQRTQQEDSAVYLCAQGAIREQYFGPGTRLTVT.

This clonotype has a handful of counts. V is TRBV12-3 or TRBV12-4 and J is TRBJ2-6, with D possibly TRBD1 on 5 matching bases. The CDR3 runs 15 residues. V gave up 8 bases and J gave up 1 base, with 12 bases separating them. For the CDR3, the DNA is TGTGCCAGCCAAGACAGAGATTCTGGGGCCAACGTCCTGACTTTC. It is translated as CASQDRDSGANVLTF.

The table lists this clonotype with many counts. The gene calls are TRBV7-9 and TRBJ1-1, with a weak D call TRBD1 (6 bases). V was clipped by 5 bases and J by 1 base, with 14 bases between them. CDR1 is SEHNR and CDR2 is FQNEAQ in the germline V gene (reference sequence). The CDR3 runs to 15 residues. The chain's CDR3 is CASSRAPGQNTEAFF. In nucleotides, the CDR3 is TGTGCCAGCAGCAGAGCTCCGGGACAGAACACTGAAGCTTTCTTT.

CDR3 bases: TGTGCCAGCAGCACGGGACAGGGAGGGGCCAACGTCCTGACTTTC. Protein product: CASSTGQGGANVLTF. The V gene is TRBV9, the J gene TRBJ2-6; 9 nucleotides line up with TRBD1. The CDR3 has 15 residues. V lost 4 bases, J lost 4 bases, and 3 bases stayed unmatched. Germline lookup yields CDR1 SGDLS and CDR2 YYNGEE. Complete variable domain (other parts from reference TRBV9 and TRBJ2-6): DSGVTQTPKHLITATGQRVTLRCSPRSGDLSVYWYQQSLDQGLQFLIQYYNGEERAKGNILERFSAQQFPDLHSELNLSSLELGDSALYFCASSTGQGGANVLTFGAGSRLTVL.

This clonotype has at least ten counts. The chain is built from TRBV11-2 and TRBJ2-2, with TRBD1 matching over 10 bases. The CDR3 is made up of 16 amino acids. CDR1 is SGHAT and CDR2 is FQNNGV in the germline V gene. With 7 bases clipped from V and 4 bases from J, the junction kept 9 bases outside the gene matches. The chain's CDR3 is CASNRPGQGRTGELFF. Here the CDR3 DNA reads TGTGCCAGCAACAGGCCGGGACAGGGGCGCACCGGGGAGCTGTTTTTT.

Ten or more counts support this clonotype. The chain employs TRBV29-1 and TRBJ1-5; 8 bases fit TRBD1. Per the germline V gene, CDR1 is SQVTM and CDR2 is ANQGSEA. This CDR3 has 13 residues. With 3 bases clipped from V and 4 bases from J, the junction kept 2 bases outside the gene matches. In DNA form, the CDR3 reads TGCAGCGTTGAGCAGGGGGCAAATCAGCCCCAGCATTTT. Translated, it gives CSVEQGANQPQHF.

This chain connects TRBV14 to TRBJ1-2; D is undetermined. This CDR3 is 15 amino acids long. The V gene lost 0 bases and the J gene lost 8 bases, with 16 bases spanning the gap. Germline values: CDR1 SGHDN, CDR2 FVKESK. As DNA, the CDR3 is TGTGCCAGCAGCCAAGACGTTCCCCGCTCCGGGGGCTACACCTTC. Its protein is CASSQDVPRSGGYTF. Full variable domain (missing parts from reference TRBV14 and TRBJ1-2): EAGVTQFPSHSVIEKGQTVTLRCDPISGHDNLYWYRRVMGKEIKFLLHFVKESKQDESGMPNNRFLAERTGGTYSTLKVQPAELEDSGVYFCASSQDVPRSGGYTFGSGTRLTVV.

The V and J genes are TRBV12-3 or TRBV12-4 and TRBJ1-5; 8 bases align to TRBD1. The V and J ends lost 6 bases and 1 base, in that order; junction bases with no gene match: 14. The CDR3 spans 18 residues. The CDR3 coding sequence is TGTGCCAGCAGAATATCCCGGACAGGGTATGGGAGCAATCAGCCCCAGCATTTT. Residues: CASRISRTGYGSNQPQHF.

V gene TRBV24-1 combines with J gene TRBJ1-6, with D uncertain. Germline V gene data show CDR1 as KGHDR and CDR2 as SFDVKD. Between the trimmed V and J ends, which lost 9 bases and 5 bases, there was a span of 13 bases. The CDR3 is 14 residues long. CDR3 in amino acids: CATSAGSNNSPLHF. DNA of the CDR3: TGTGCCACCTCGGCCGGGTCCAATAATTCACCCCTCCACTTT.

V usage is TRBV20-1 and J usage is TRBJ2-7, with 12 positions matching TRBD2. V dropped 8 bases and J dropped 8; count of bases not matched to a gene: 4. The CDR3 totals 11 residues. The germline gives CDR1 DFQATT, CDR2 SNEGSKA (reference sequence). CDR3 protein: CSLTSGRQQYF. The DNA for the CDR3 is TGCAGTTTGACTAGCGGGAGACAGCAGTACTTC.